Sequencing of this T cell receptor beta chain was carried out in a study of CXCR3-negative and CXCR3-positive naive CD8 T cells. Study-wide findings and caveats: Naive cells with CXCR3 showed TRB CDR3s that were more hydrophobic than those in CXCR3-negative naive cells. TRBV-TRBJ usage matched between naive CXCR3-negative and CXCR3-positive cells but not between memory cells.

CD45RO-CCR7+CD27+CD95- marked naive CD8+ T cells. UMI-labeled 5' RACE yielded the TRB cDNA libraries. TCRdb re-called the 5' RACE reads and catalogs CDR3 proteins one per entry, DNA excluded. This sample contains under 150,000 distinct CDR3 sequences. As to this clonotype: Its antigen remains unidentified.

Source material: naive CXCR3+ CD8+ T cells from blood. The sample's subset: CD45RO-CCR7+CD27+CD95- naive CD8+ T cells expressing CXCR3 (TNR3+). This TCR was sampled from a human donor in good health. Some clones in this sample may be carry-over from other donors' samples.

The CDR3 reads CASSARFSGDTEAFF. The rearrangement joins TRBV9 to TRBJ1-1; TCRdb lists TRBD1, though no DNA is available to test this call. Germline values: CDR1 SGDLS, CDR2 YYNGEE. This CDR3 is built from 15 residues. Based on the CDR3 plus reference TRBV9 and TRBJ1-1, the full variable domain is DSGVTQTPKHLITATGQRVTLRCSPRSGDLSVYWYQQSLDQGLQFLIQYYNGEERAKGNILERFSAQQFPDLHSELNLSSLELGDSALYFCASSARFSGDTEAFFGQGTRLTVV.